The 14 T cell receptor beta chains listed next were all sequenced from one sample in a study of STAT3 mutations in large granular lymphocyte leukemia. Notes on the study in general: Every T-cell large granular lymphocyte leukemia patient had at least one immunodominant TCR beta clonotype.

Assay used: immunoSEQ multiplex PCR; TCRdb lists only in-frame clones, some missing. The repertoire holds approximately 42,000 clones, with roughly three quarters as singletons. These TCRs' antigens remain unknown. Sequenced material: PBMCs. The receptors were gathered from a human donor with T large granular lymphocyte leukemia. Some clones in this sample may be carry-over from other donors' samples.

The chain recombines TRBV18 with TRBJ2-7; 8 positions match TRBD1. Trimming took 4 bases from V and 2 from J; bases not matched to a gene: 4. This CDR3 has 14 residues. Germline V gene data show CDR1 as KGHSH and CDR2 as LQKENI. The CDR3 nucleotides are TGTGCCAGCTCACTGGGACAGGCTACCTACGAGCAGTACTTC. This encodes CASSLGQATYEQYF.

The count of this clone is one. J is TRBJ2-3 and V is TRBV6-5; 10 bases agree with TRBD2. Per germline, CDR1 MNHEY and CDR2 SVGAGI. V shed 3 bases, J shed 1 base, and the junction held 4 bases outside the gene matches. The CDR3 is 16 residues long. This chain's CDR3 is CASSYFTSGGTDTQYF. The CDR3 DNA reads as TGTGCCAGCAGTTATTTCACTAGCGGGGGCACAGATACGCAGTATTTT.

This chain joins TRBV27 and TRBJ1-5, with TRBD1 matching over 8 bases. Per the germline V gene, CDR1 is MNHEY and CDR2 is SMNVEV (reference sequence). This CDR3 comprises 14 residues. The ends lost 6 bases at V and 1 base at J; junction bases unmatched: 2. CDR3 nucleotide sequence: TGTGCCAGCAGGAGACAGGGGAGCAATCAGCCCCAGCATTTT. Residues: CASRRQGSNQPQHF.

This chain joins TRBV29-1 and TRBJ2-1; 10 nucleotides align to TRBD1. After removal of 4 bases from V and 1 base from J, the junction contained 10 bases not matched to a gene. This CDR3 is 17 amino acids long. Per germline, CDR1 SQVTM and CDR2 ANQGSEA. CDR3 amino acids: CSVAGQGLRRSYNEQFF. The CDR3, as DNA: TGCAGCGTTGCGGGACAGGGGCTCAGGCGGTCCTACAATGAGCAGTTCTTC.

Here the CDR3 DNA reads TGTGCCAGTGTACAGGGGGCGCGGGACATTCAGTACTTC. This translates into CASVQGARDIQYF. V gene TRBV6-1 combines with J gene TRBJ2-4; TRBD1 matches 9 bases. Germline V gene lookup returns CDR1 MNHNS and CDR2 SASEGT. The CDR3 is made up of 13 amino acids. V lost 9 bases to trimming and J lost 8 bases; unmatched junction nucleotides: 8.

CDR3 bases: TGTGCCAGCGGTCAGCCCCAGCATTTT. Translating gives CASGQPQHF. The rearrangement joins TRBV6-5 to TRBJ1-5, with unresolved D. V lost 8 bases and J lost 6, with 2 bases in between. Germline loops: CDR1 MNHEY, CDR2 SVGAGI. This CDR3 has 9 amino acids.

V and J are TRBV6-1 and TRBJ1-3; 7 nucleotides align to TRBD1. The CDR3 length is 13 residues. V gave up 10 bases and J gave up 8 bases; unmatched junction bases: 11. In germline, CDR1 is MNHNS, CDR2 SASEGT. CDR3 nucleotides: TGTGCCACGGGTTTAGACAGGGAGGACACCATATATTTT. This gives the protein CATGLDREDTIYF.

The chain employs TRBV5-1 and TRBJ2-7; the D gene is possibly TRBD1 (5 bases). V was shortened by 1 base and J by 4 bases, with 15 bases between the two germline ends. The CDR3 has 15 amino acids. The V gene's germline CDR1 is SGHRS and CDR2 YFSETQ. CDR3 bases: TGCGCCAGCAGCTTGTCAGGGCGCTATCTTTACGAGCAGTACTTC. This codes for CASSLSGRYLYEQYF.

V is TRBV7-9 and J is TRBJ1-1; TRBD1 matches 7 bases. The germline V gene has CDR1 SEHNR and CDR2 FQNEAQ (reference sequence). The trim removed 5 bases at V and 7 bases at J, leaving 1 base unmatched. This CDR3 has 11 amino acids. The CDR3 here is CASSRDSEAFF. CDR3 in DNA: TGTGCCAGCAGCCGGGACAGTGAAGCTTTCTTT.

The CDR3 protein is CASRTDWGAQNIQYF. Here the CDR3 DNA reads TGTGCCAGCAGGACTGATTGGGGTGCCCAGAACATTCAGTACTTC. The chain has TRBV28 and TRBJ2-4; D is unresolved. Germline V gene data show CDR1 as MDHEN and CDR2 as SYDVKM. There are 15 residues in the CDR3. V was shortened by 6 bases and J by 7 bases, with 19 bases between the two germline ends. The complete variable domain, with remaining parts taken from reference TRBV28 and TRBJ2-4, reads DVKVTQSSRYLVKRTGEKVFLECVQDMDHENMFWYRQDPGLGLRLIYFSYDVKMKEKGDIPEGYSVSREKKERFSLILESASTNQTSMYLCASRTDWGAQNIQYFGAGTRLSVL.

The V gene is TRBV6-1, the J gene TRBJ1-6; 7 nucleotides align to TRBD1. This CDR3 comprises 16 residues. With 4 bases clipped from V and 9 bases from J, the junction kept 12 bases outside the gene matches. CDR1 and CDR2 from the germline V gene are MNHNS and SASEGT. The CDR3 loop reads CASSGAPAGGGSPLHF. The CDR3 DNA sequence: TGTGCCAGCAGTGGCGCACCTGCAGGGGGTGGTTCACCCCTCCACTTT.

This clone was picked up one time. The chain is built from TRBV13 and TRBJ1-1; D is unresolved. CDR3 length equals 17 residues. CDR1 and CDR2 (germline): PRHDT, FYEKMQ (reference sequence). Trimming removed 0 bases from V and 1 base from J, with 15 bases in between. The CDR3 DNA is TGTGCCAGCAGCTTAGGGCACCGTCGTCGCCCGAACACTGAAGCTTTCTTT. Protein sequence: CASSLGHRRRPNTEAFF.

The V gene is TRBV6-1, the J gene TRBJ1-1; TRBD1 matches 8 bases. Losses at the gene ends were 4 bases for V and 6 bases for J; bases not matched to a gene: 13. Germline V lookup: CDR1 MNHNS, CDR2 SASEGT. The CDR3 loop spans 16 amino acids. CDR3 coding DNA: TGTGCCAGCAGTGGCCAATGGACAGGGTTTTTGGCTGAAGCTTTCTTT. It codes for CASSGQWTGFLAEAFF.

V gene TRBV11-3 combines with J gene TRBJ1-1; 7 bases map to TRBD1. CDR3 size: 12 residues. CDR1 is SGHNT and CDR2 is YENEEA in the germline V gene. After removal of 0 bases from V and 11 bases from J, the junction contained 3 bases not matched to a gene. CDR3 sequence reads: CASSLEGGRAFF. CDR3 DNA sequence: TGTGCCAGCAGCTTAGAAGGGGGCCGGGCTTTCTTT.